These 10 T cell receptor beta chains were all obtained from the same sample, sequenced in a study of T cells and copy number aberrations in small-cell lung cancer. Method: immunoSEQ multiplex PCR; TCRdb's copy keeps in-frame clones and lacks some. The sample has some 7,000 clones, approximately 79% seen once. The source material was normal tissue next to the tumor. Source of these receptors: a woman in her seventies with small cell lung cancer. Some clones in this sample may be carry-over from other donors' samples.

The count of this clone is one. The J gene is TRBJ2-3, the V gene TRBV7-9; D perhaps matches TRBD2 (6 bases). The CDR3 runs to 15 residues. Trimming removed 2 bases from V and 1 base from J, with 10 bases in between. Germline V gives CDR1 SEHNR, CDR2 FQNEAQ (reference sequence). The chain's CDR3 is CASSLYPSGTDTQYF. The CDR3, as DNA: TGTGCCAGCAGCTTATACCCTAGCGGCACAGATACGCAGTATTTT.

The J gene is TRBJ2-5, the V gene TRBV5-4; 7 bases map to TRBD2. The CDR3 has 14 residues. The V gene's germline CDR1 is SGHNT and CDR2 YYREEE (reference sequence). Trimming cost V 4 bases and J 1 base; bases outside gene matches: 4. This CDR3 is CASSAREAQETQYF. In DNA, the CDR3 is TGTGCCAGCAGCGCCCGGGAGGCCCAAGAGACCCAGTACTTC.

This clone was found a few times. This chain joins TRBV6-1 and TRBJ2-3; D gene unclear. Trimming removed 0 bases from V and 0 bases from J, with 10 bases in between. CDR1 MNHNS and CDR2 SASEGT come from the germline V gene. This CDR3 spans 16 amino acids. CDR3: CASSEAPYSSTDTQYF. The CDR3 coding sequence is TGTGCCAGCAGTGAAGCACCATACTCTAGCACAGATACGCAGTATTTT.

The V call is TRBV15, the J call TRBJ2-1; D possibly corresponds to TRBD2 (6 bases). In germline, CDR1 is LNHNV, CDR2 YYDKDF (reference sequence). Between the trimmed V and J ends, which lost 3 bases and 7 bases, there was a span of 10 bases. The CDR3 length is 13 residues. The DNA of the CDR3 is TGTGCCACCAGCAGCCGTCGGGGGAATGAGCAGTTCTTC. It yields the protein CATSSRRGNEQFF.

This clone is termed medium-sized. The CDR3 DNA follows: TGTGCCATCAGTGAGTCGGAGGGATCCTATGGCTACACCTTC. Its protein is CAISESEGSYGYTF. The chain employs TRBV10-3 and TRBJ1-2; no reliable D call. From germline, CDR1 is ENHRY and CDR2 SYGVKD. This CDR3 contains 14 residues. Trimming removed 0 bases from V and 4 bases from J, with 9 bases in between.

The chain employs TRBV7-6 and TRBJ2-1; D might be TRBD2 (5 bases). Germline loops: CDR1 SGHVS, CDR2 FNYEAQ. V lost 2 bases, J lost 9 bases, and 17 bases lay in between. This CDR3 has 15 amino acids. The CDR3 sequence is CASSLSTGIAGEQFF. The CDR3, as DNA: TGTGCCAGCAGCTTAAGTACGGGAATCGCGGGTGAGCAGTTCTTC.

By sample share, this clone is hyperexpanded. Other nucleotide sequences in the sample specify the same CDR3. J is TRBJ2-2 and V is TRBV6-1; the D is unclear. From germline, CDR1 is MNHNS and CDR2 SASEGT. The CDR3 runs to 12 residues. Trimming took off 8 bases at V and 3 bases at J, with 7 bases between the two ends. For the CDR3, the DNA is TGTGCCAGCGGCACTTACACCGGGGAGCTGTTTTTT. As protein: CASGTYTGELFF.

The rearrangement joins TRBV30 to TRBJ1-4, with 7 bases aligning to TRBD1. The germline V gene encodes CDR1 GTSNPN and CDR2 SVGIG (reference sequence). The V and J ends lost 1 base and 7 bases, in that order; junction bases with no gene match: 3. The CDR3 loop spans 13 amino acids. The CDR3 DNA reads TGTGCCTGGAGTGAGGGACAGACTGAAAAACTGTTTTTT. Its translation is CAWSEGQTEKLFF.

Details on this clone: Other DNA sequences in this sample translate to the same CDR3. J is TRBJ1-4 and V is TRBV30, with 10 bases identical to TRBD1. Germline V lookup: CDR1 GTSNPN, CDR2 SVGIG (reference sequence). The CDR3 is 15 amino acids. The V segment lost 1 base and the J segment 5 bases; nucleotides outside the gene matches: 4. This CDR3 reads CAWSDPGQGNEKLFF. In nucleotides, the CDR3 is TGTGCCTGGAGTGATCCGGGACAGGGGAATGAAAAACTGTTTTTT.

The gene calls are TRBV30 and TRBJ2-7; 8 bases line up with TRBD2. CDR3 size: 15 residues. The J segment lost 2 bases and the V segment lost 3 bases, leaving 9 bases of the junction unmatched. Per the germline V gene, CDR1 is GTSNPN and CDR2 is SVGIG (reference sequence). For the CDR3, the DNA is TGTGCCTGGAGCCACACCGGGACTAGAACCTACGAGCAGTACTTC. The encoded protein is CAWSHTGTRTYEQYF.